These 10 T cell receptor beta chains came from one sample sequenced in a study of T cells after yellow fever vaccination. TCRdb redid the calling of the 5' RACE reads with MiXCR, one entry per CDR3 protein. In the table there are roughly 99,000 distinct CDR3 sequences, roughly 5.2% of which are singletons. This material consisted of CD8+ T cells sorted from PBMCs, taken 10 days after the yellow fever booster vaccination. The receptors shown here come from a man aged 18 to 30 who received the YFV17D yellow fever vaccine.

The CDR3 DNA reads as TGCAGCGTTCCACAGGGGGCGGATGGAAACACCATATATTTT. Its protein product is CSVPQGADGNTIYF. V gene TRBV29-1 combines with J gene TRBJ1-3; the match to TRBD1 covers 9 bases. Germline CDR1 reads SQVTM; CDR2 reads ANQGSEA. Trimming removed 5 bases from V and 3 bases from J; junction bases left unmatched: 5. The CDR3 is 14 residues long.

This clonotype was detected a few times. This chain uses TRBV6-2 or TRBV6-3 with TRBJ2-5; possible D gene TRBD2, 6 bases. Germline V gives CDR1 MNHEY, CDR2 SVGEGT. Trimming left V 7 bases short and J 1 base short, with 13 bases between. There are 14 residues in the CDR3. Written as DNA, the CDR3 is TGTGCCAGCAACGCGGGAACCCGCCAAGAGACCCAGTACTTC. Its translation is CASNAGTRQETQYF.

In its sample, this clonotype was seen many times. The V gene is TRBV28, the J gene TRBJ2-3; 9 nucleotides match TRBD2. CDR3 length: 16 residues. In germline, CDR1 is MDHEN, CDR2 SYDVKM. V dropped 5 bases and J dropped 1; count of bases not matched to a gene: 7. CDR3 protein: CASSAVAGAGTDTQYF. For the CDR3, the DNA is TGTGCCAGCAGTGCGGTAGCGGGGGCTGGCACAGATACGCAGTATTTT.

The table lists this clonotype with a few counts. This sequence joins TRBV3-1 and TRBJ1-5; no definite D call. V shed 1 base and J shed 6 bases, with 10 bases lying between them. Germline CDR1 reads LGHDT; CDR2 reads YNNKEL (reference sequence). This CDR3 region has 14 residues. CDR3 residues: CASSQVIGSQPQHF. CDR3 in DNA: TGTGCCAGCAGCCAAGTAATCGGGAGTCAGCCCCAGCATTTT.

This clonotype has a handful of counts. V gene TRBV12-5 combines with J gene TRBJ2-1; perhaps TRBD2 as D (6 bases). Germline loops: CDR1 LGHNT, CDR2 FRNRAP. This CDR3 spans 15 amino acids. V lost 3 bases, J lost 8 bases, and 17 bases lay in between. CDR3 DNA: TGTGCTAGTGGTTTCTGGGGGGAGACCTATTATGAGCAGTTCTTC. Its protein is CASGFWGETYYEQFF. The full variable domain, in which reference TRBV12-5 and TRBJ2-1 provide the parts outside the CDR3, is DARVTQTPRHKVTEMGQEVTMRCQPILGHNTVFWYRQTMMQGLELLAYFRNRAPLDDSGMPKDRFSAEMPDATLATLKIQPSEPRDSAVYFCASGFWGETYYEQFFGPGTRLTVL.

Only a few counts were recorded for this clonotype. CDR3 in amino acids: CASSYSATEAFF. As DNA, the CDR3 is TGTGCCAGCAGTTACTCTGCCACTGAAGCTTTCTTT. The chain is built from TRBV6-6 and TRBJ1-1; D gene uncertain. Germline-derived CDR1 and CDR2 are MNHNY and SVGAGI (reference sequence). The CDR3 extends over 12 amino acids. V lost 0 bases and J lost 4, with 3 bases in between.

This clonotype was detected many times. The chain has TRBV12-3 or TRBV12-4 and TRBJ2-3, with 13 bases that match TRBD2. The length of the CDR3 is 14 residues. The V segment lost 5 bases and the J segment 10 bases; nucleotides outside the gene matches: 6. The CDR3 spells CASSPGGLAGSQYF. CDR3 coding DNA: TGTGCCAGCAGTCCAGGGGGACTAGCGGGGTCGCAGTATTTT.

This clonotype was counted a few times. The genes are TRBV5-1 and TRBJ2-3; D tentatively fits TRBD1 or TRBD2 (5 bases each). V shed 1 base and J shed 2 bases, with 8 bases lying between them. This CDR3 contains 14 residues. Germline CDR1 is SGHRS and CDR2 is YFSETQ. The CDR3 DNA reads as TGCGCCAGCAGCTTGTTCGGGGCCACAGATACGCAGTATTTT. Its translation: CASSLFGATDTQYF.

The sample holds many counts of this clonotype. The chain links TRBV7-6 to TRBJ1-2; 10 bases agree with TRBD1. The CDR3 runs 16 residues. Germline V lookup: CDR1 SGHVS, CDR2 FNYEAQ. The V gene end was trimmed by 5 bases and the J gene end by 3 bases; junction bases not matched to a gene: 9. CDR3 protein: CASSPTGQGMYYGYTF. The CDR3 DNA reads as TGTGCCAGCAGCCCAACGGGACAGGGGATGTACTATGGCTACACCTTC.

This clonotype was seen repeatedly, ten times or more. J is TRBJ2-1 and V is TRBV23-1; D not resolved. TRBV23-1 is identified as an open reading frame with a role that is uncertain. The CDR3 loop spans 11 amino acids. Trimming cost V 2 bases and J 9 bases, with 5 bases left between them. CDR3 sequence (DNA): TGCGCCAGCAGTCAAGGGTCTGAGCAGTTCTTC. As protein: CASSQGSEQFF.